Shown below are 26 T cell receptor beta chains from a single sample sequenced in a study of cytomegalovirus exposure and HLA in healthy donors. Measured with immunoSEQ multiplex PCR; TCRdb has only the in-frame clones, and not every one. The sample gives tens of thousands of clones, around nine tenths of which show up once; over 1.5% is in the top ten. The sequenced sample consisted of PBMCs. These receptors were obtained from a woman younger than 35 in good health and CMV-seronegative.

This clone was seen once. The chain uses TRBV5-1 and TRBJ2-2, with 12 bases lining up with TRBD2. This CDR3 contains 19 residues. Germline assignment: CDR1 SGHRS and CDR2 YFSETQ. Losses at the gene ends were 4 bases for V and 0 bases for J; bases not matched to a gene: 10. This CDR3 reads CASSQRGTSGYANTGELFF. The CDR3, as DNA: TGCGCCAGCAGCCAGCGGGGGACTAGCGGGTACGCGAACACCGGGGAGCTGTTTTTT.

The chain couples TRBV18 to TRBJ1-1; D is uncertain. From germline, CDR1 is KGHSH and CDR2 LQKENI. V dropped 3 bases and J dropped 5 bases, with 7 bases sitting between them. The CDR3 loop spans 12 amino acids. This CDR3 reads CASSPSVTEAFF. CDR3 in DNA: TGTGCCAGCTCACCGTCGGTAACTGAAGCTTTCTTT. The full variable domain, completed using reference TRBV18 and TRBJ1-1, is NAGVMQNPRHLVRRRGQEARLRCSPMKGHSHVYWYRQLPEEGLKFMVYLQKENIIDESGMPKERFSAEFPKEGPSILRIQQVVRGDSAAYFCASSPSVTEAFFGQGTRLTVV.

The chain is built from TRBV4-1 and TRBJ2-4; 8 nucleotides agree with TRBD2. The CDR3 contains 16 residues. Looked up from germline, CDR1 is MGHRA and CDR2 is YSYEKL. Trimming took 1 base from V and 7 from J; bases not matched to a gene: 9. The CDR3 protein is CASSQVGREVMNIQYF. The CDR3 region has the DNA TGCGCCAGCAGCCAAGTAGGGCGGGAGGTGATGAACATTCAGTACTTC.

The V call is TRBV4-1, the J call TRBJ2-3; D is ambiguous. The CDR3 totals 12 residues. The germline V and J ends were trimmed by 0 bases and 6 bases, with 4 bases remaining between them. The germline gives CDR1 MGHRA, CDR2 YSYEKL. The CDR3: CASSQETDTQYF. The CDR3 DNA is TGCGCCAGCAGCCAAGAAACTGATACGCAGTATTTT.

The gene calls are TRBV11-2 and TRBJ2-3; a possible D gene is TRBD2 (6 bases). Germline lookup yields CDR1 SGHAT and CDR2 FQNNGV. Trimming left V 6 bases short and J 3 bases short, with 16 bases between. The CDR3 spans 15 residues. The CDR3 DNA reads as TGTGCCAGCAGGCGACCCGGGGGACGGACAGATACGCAGTATTTT. It specifies CASRRPGGRTDTQYF.

The V call is TRBV7-3, the J call TRBJ1-1; maybe TRBD1 (5 bases). The V and J ends lost 2 bases and 3 bases respectively, with 7 bases between them. Per germline, CDR1 SGHTA and CDR2 FQGTGA. CDR3 size: 13 residues. CDR3 region: CASSLFRDTEAFF. CDR3 sequence (DNA): TGTGCCAGCAGCTTATTCAGGGACACTGAAGCTTTCTTT.

The chain links TRBV20-1 to TRBJ2-1; D call uncertain. V lost 0 bases to trimming and J lost 12 bases, with 9 bases between them. CDR1 and CDR2 from the germline V gene are DFQATT and SNEGSKA (reference sequence). The CDR3 has 11 amino acids. CDR3 residues: CSARDWPVQFF. CDR3 nucleotides: TGCAGTGCTAGAGATTGGCCCGTGCAGTTCTTC.

In DNA form, the CDR3 reads TGTGCCAGCAACGCACCGAACAGGAACGCGCAGTTCTTC. Encoded protein: CASNAPNRNAQFF. The chain uses TRBV6-1 and TRBJ2-1; the D gene is possibly TRBD1 (5 bases). CDR3 length: 13 amino acids. Germline-derived CDR1 and CDR2 are MNHNS and SASEGT. V shed 7 bases and J shed 12 bases, with 19 bases lying between them.

The chain couples TRBV7-8 to TRBJ1-6; TRBD1 might be the D (6 bases). Trimming pared 7 bases from V and 0 bases from J, leaving 13 bases between. Looked up from germline, CDR1 is SGHVS and CDR2 is FQNEAQ. This CDR3 is built from 16 residues. CDR3 nucleotide sequence: TGTGCCAGCACTTTCTACAGGGACTCCTATAATTCACCCCTCCACTTT. As protein: CASTFYRDSYNSPLHF. Together with reference TRBV7-8 and TRBJ1-6, the CDR3 gives the full variable domain: GAGVSQSPRYKVAKRGQDVALRCDPISGHVSLFWYQQALGQGPEFLTYFQNEAQLDKSGLPSDRFFAERPEGSVSTLKIQRTQQEDSAVYLCASTFYRDSYNSPLHFGNGTRLTVT.

CDR3 in amino acids: CASSLDASGSLAGDTQYF. CDR3 bases: TGCGCCAGCAGCTTGGACGCTAGCGGGAGCCTTGCTGGAGATACGCAGTATTTT. The J gene is TRBJ2-3, the V gene TRBV5-1; 10 positions match TRBD2. Trimming removed 0 bases from V and 5 bases from J; junction bases left unmatched: 12. The CDR3 extends over 18 amino acids. Germline loops: CDR1 SGHRS, CDR2 YFSETQ.

The table lists this clone with a count of one. The rearrangement links TRBV7-9 to TRBJ1-1; 8 positions match TRBD1. Trimming at V came to 6 bases and at J to 1 base, leaving 1 base not matched to a gene. Germline-derived CDR1 and CDR2 are SEHNR and FQNEAQ (reference sequence). The CDR3 covers 13 residues. Here the CDR3 reads CASRTGENTEAFF. The CDR3 DNA reads as TGTGCCAGCAGGACAGGGGAGAACACTGAAGCTTTCTTT.

This chain uses TRBV30 with TRBJ2-5; D is unclear. Trimming removed 5 bases from V and 4 bases from J, with 17 bases in between. The CDR3 covers 14 residues. Germline CDR1 is GTSNPN and CDR2 is SVGIG (reference sequence). The CDR3 reads CAWSPSWPGETQYF. Written as DNA, the CDR3 is TGTGCCTGGTCTCCAAGTTGGCCGGGAGAGACCCAGTACTTC. Complete variable domain (other parts from reference TRBV30 and TRBJ2-5): SQTIHQWPATLVQPVGSPLSLECTVEGTSNPNLYWYRQAAGRGLQLLFYSVGIGQISSEVPQNLSASRPQDRQFILSSKKLLLSDSGFYLCAWSPSWPGETQYFGPGTRLLVL.

The chain uses TRBV29-1 and TRBJ1-1; D is possibly TRBD1 (5 bases). The CDR3 is made up of 14 amino acids. V lost 4 bases, J lost 6 bases, and 18 bases lay in between. Germline V lookup: CDR1 SQVTM, CDR2 ANQGSEA. The CDR3 region is CSVGPGSRRAEAFF. The CDR3 DNA reads as TGCAGCGTTGGCCCAGGGTCGAGAAGGGCTGAAGCTTTCTTT.

This clone has only one observation. The CDR3 sequence: CAIRGLAGDGEQFF. CDR3 sequence (DNA): TGTGCCATCAGGGGACTAGCGGGAGACGGTGAGCAGTTCTTC. The V and J genes are TRBV10-3 and TRBJ2-1; 14 bases are shared with TRBD2. The CDR3 is 14 amino acids. Per germline, CDR1 ENHRY and CDR2 SYGVKD. Trimming removed 6 bases from V and 9 bases from J; junction bases left unmatched: 4.

V usage is TRBV2 and J usage is TRBJ2-7, with D perhaps TRBD2 (5 bases). The length of the CDR3 is 14 residues. CDR1 SNHLY and CDR2 FYNNEI come from the germline V gene. The V end was cut by 4 bases, the J end by 0 bases, with 10 bases between. CDR3 nucleotide sequence: TGTGCCAGCAGTGGGACGGGAAGCTCCTACGAGCAGTACTTC. Amino acids: CASSGTGSSYEQYF.

The chain links TRBV7-2 to TRBJ2-1, with D unresolved. The ends were cut back, 5 bases at V and 7 bases at J, with 21 bases in the middle. The CDR3 runs 16 residues. Germline CDR1 SGHTA, CDR2 FQGNSA. The CDR3 DNA follows: TGTGCCAGCAGCCTAACCCTGGGTCCGCCGAGGAATGAGCAGTTCTTC. Its protein is CASSLTLGPPRNEQFF.

This clone appeared once. This sequence joins TRBV5-6 and TRBJ1-3; the D gene is possibly TRBD1 (5 bases). The CDR3 is 14 residues long. Trimming removed 5 bases from V and 1 base from J, with 10 bases in between. CDR1 and CDR2 (germline): SGHDT, YYEEEE. This CDR3 reads CASSDGASGNTIYF. CDR3 DNA: TGTGCCAGCAGTGATGGGGCGTCTGGAAACACCATATATTTT.

The rearrangement links TRBV6-5 to TRBJ2-1; 7 bases are shared with TRBD2. J lost 9 bases, V lost 6 bases, and 8 bases had no gene match. Germline V gives CDR1 MNHEY, CDR2 SVGAGI. There are 13 residues in the CDR3. The DNA for the CDR3 is TGTGCCAGCAGCCCAACTAGCGAGGGTGAGCAGTTCTTC. As protein: CASSPTSEGEQFF.

The J gene is TRBJ2-5, the V gene TRBV28; the match to TRBD2 covers 10 bases. Trimming took 5 bases from V and 5 from J; bases not matched to a gene: 14. Germline CDR1 reads MDHEN; CDR2 reads SYDVKM. The CDR3 is made up of 17 amino acids. CDR3 nucleotide sequence: TGTGCCAGCAGTGGGTCGGTACTAGCGGGACCATCGGAGACCCAGTACTTC. Residues: CASSGSVLAGPSETQYF. The full variable domain, rest sourced from reference TRBV28 and TRBJ2-5, is DVKVTQSSRYLVKRTGEKVFLECVQDMDHENMFWYRQDPGLGLRLIYFSYDVKMKEKGDIPEGYSVSREKKERFSLILESASTNQTSMYLCASSGSVLAGPSETQYFGPGTRLLVL.

The chain uses TRBV11-2 and TRBJ1-2; 7 positions agree with TRBD1. Germline values: CDR1 SGHAT, CDR2 FQNNGV. The CDR3 contains 14 residues. Germline trimming cut 6 bases from V and 10 bases from J; bases unmatched to any gene: 14. DNA of the CDR3: TGTGCCAGCAGAGATACCGGGACAGCAGGAGTCTACACCTTC. Its protein is CASRDTGTAGVYTF. The full variable domain, in which reference TRBV11-2 and TRBJ1-2 provide the parts outside the CDR3, is EAGVAQSPRYKIIEKRQSVAFWCNPISGHATLYWYQQILGQGPKLLIQFQNNGVVDDSQLPKDRFSAERLKGVDSTLKIQPAKLEDSAVYLCASRDTGTAGVYTFGSGTRLTVV.

CDR3 in DNA: TGTGCCAGCAGCTTAAGCGAGAACAATGAGCAGTTCTTC. This sequence encodes CASSLSENNEQFF. The chain joins TRBV7-7 to TRBJ2-1; D call uncertain. The length of the CDR3 is 13 residues. CDR1 is SSHAT and CDR2 is FNYEAQ in the germline V gene (reference sequence). The V gene lost 2 bases and the J gene lost 5 bases, with 7 bases spanning the gap.

This clone was seen a few times. The chain is built from TRBV5-1 and TRBJ1-6; D is perhaps TRBD1 (6 bases). There are 18 residues in the CDR3. Germline values: CDR1 SGHRS, CDR2 YFSETQ. Trimming took 1 base from V and 7 from J, leaving 21 bases between them. CDR3 sequence (DNA): TGCGCCAGCAGCTTGACTACTAACAGGGTTTCCAGCAATTCACCCCTCCACTTT. Protein sequence: CASSLTTNRVSSNSPLHF.

The CDR3 loop reads CASSRSPLGASTEAFF. The CDR3 DNA reads TGTGCCAGCAGCCGATCCCCCCTAGGGGCGAGCACTGAAGCTTTCTTT. The chain couples TRBV4-2 to TRBJ1-1, with D possibly TRBD1 on 5 matching bases. The length of the CDR3 is 16 residues. Per the germline V gene, CDR1 is LGHNA and CDR2 is YNFKEQ. V was pared by 4 bases and J by 4 bases, with 19 bases between.

The rearrangement links TRBV10-3 to TRBJ1-2, with D hard to call. V dropped 6 bases and J dropped 5 bases, with 16 bases sitting between them. From germline, CDR1 is ENHRY and CDR2 SYGVKD. The CDR3 is made up of 14 amino acids. DNA for the CDR3: TGTGCCATCAGCAAACCGGGGAAGGAGTATGGCTACACCTTC. It yields the protein CAISKPGKEYGYTF.

This sequence joins TRBV28 and TRBJ2-7; D is unclear. The CDR3 is 12 residues long. V lost 5 bases, J lost 3 bases, and 8 bases lay in between. The germline gives CDR1 MDHEN, CDR2 SYDVKM. The CDR3: CASSPNYYEQYF. The CDR3 DNA is TGTGCCAGCAGTCCTAATTACTACGAGCAGTACTTC.

V usage is TRBV7-2 and J usage is TRBJ1-4, with a tentative D call TRBD1 (5 bases). The V gene lost 0 bases and the J gene lost 3 bases, with 11 bases spanning the gap. The CDR3 loop spans 16 amino acids. The germline V gene has CDR1 SGHTA and CDR2 FQGNSA. In nucleotides, the CDR3 is TGTGCCAGCAGCTTAGCGAAAGGCAGGGCTAATGAAAAACTGTTTTTT. It codes for CASSLAKGRANEKLFF.